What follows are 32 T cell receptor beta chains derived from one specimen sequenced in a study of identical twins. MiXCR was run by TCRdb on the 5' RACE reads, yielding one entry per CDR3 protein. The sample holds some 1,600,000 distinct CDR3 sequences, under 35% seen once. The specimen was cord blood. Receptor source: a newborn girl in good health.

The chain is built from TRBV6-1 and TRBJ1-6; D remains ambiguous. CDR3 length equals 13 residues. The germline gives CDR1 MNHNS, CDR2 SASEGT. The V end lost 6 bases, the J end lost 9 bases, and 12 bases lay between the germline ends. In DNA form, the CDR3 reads TGTGCCAGCAGGAAGGGCAATACTTCACCCCTCCACTTT. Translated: CASRKGNTSPLHF.

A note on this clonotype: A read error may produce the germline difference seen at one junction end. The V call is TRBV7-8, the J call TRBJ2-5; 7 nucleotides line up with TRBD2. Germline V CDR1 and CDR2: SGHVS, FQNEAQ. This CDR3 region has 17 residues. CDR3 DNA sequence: TGTGCCAGTAGCTTAGTGCTAGCGGAGGGCGAAGAAGAGACCCAGTACTTC. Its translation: CASSLVLAEGEEETQYF.

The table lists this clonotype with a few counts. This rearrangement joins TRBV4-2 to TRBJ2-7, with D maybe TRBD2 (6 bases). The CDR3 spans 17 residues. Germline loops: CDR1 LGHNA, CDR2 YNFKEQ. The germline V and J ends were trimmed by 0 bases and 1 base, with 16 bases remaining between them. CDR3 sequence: CASSQENTSPTSYEQYF. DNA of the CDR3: TGTGCCAGCAGCCAAGAAAACACTAGCCCAACATCCTACGAGCAGTACTTC.

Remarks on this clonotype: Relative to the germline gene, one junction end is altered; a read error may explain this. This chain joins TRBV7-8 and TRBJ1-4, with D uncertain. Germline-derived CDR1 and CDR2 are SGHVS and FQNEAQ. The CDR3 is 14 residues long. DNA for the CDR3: TGTGCCAGCAGCCAGGCAAGAGATAATGAAAAGCTGTTTTTT. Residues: CASSQARDNEKLFF.

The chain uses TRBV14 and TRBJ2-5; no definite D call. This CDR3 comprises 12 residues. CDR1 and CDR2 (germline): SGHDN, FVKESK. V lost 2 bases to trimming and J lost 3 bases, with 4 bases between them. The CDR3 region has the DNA TGTGCCAGCAGCCAAAGGAAAGAGACCCAGTACTTC. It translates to CASSQRKETQYF.

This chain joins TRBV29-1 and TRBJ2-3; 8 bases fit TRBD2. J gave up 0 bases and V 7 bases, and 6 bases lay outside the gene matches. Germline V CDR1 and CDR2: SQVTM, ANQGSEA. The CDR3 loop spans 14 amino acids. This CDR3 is CSALLAVSTDTQYF. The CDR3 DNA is TGCAGCGCCTTACTAGCGGTTAGCACAGATACGCAGTATTTT.

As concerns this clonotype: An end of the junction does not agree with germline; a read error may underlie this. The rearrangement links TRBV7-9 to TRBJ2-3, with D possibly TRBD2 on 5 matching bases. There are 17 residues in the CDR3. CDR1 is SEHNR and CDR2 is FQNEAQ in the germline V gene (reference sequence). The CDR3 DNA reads TGTGCCAGCAGCTTGCCATCGGGCAGATCTAGCACAGATACGCACTATTTT. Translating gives CASSLPSGRSSTDTHYF.

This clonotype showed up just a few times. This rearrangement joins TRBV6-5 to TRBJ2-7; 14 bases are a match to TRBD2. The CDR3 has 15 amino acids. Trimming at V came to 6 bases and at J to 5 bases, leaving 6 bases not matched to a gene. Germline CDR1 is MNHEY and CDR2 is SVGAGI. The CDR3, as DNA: TGTGCCAGCAGAACCGGGACTAGCGGGAGAGACGAGCAGTACTTC. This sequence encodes CASRTGTSGRDEQYF.

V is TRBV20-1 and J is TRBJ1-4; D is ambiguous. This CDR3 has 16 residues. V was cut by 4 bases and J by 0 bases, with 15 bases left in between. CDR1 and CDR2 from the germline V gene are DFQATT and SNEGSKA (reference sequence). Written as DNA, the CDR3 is TGCAGTGCTACCCCTCTCGACCGATCAACTAATGAAAAACTGTTTTTT. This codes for CSATPLDRSTNEKLFF.

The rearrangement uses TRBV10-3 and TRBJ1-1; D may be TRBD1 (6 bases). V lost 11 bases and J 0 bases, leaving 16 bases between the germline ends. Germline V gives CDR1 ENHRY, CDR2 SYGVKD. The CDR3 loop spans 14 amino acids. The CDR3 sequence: CAVGRQALNTEAFF. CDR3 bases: TGTGCCGTCGGCCGACAGGCACTGAACACTGAAGCTTTCTTT.

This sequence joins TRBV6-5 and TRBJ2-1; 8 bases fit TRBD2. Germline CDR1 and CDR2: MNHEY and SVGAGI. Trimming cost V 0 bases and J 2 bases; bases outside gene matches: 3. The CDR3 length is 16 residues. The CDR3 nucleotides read TGTGCCAGCAGTTACTCGACGGGGGGGGCCTACAATGAGCAGTTCTTC. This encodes CASSYSTGGAYNEQFF.

This CDR3 is CASSLSAGFRKTQYF. CDR3 in DNA: TGTGCCAGCAGCTTATCGGCAGGGTTTAGAAAGACCCAGTACTTC. The chain couples TRBV7-2 to TRBJ2-5; D might be TRBD1 (5 bases). The CDR3 totals 15 residues. CDR1 SGHTA and CDR2 FQGNSA come from the germline V gene. V gave up 2 bases and J gave up 6 bases, with 16 bases separating them.

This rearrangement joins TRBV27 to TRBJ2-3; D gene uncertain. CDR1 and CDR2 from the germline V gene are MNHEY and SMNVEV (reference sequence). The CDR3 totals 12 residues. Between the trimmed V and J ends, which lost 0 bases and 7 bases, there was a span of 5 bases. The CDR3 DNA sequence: TGTGCCAGCAGTTTATCTCCAAATACGCAGTATTTT. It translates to CASSLSPNTQYF.

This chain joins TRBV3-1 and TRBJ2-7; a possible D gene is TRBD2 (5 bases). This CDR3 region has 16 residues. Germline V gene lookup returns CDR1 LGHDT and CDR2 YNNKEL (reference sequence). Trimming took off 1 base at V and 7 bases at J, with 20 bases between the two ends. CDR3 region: CASSQASYSPSGEQYF. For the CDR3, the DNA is TGTGCCAGCAGCCAAGCATCGTACAGCCCCTCGGGGGAGCAGTACTTC.

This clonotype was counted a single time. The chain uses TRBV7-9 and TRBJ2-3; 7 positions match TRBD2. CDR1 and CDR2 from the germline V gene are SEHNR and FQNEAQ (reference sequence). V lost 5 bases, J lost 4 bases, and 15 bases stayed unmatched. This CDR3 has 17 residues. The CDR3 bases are TGTGCCAGCAGCCCCCCCTTCGATGGCGGGAGATCAGATACGCAGTATTTT. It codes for CASSPPFDGGRSDTQYF.

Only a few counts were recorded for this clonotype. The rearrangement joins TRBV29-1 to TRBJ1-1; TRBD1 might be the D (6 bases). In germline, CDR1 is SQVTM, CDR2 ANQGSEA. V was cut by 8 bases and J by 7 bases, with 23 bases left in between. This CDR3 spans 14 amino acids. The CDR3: CSMWSRAGANEAFF. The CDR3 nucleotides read TGCAGCATGTGGTCGAGGGCAGGGGCGAATGAAGCTTTCTTT. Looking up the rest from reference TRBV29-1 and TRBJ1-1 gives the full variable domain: SAVISQKPSRDICQRGTSLTIQCQVDSQVTMMFWYRQQPGQSLTLIATANQGSEATYESGFVIDKFPISRPNLTFSTLTVSNMSPEDSSIYLCSMWSRAGANEAFFGQGTRLTVV.

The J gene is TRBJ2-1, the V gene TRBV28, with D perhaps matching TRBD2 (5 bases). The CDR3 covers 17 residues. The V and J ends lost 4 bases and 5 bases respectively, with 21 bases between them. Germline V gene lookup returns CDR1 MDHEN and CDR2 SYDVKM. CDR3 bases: TGTGCCAGCAGTTCCCAAGAGCGCAGCGGCTGGCACAATGAGCAGTTCTTC. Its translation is CASSSQERSGWHNEQFF. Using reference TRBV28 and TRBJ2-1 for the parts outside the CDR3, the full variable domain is DVKVTQSSRYLVKRTGEKVFLECVQDMDHENMFWYRQDPGLGLRLIYFSYDVKMKEKGDIPEGYSVSREKKERFSLILESASTNQTSMYLCASSSQERSGWHNEQFFGPGTRLTVL.

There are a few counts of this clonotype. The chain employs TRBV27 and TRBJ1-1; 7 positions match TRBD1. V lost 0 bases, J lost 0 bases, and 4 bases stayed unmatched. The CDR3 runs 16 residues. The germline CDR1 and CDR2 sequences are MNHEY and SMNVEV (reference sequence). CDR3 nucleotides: TGTGCCAGCAGTTTATCGCAGGGGGATATGAACACTGAAGCTTTCTTT. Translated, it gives CASSLSQGDMNTEAFF.

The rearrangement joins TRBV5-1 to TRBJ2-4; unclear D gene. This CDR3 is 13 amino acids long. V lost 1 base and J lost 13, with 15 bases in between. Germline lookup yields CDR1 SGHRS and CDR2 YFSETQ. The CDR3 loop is CASSLSAFNEQYF. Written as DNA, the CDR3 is TGCGCCAGCAGCTTGTCCGCCTTTAATGAGCAGTACTTC. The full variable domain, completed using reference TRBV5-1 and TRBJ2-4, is KAGVTQTPRYLIKTRGQQVTLSCSPISGHRSVSWYQQTPGQGLQFLFEYFSETQRNKGNFPGRFSGRQFSNSRSEMNVSTLELGDSALYLCASSLSAFNEQYFGAGTRLSVL.

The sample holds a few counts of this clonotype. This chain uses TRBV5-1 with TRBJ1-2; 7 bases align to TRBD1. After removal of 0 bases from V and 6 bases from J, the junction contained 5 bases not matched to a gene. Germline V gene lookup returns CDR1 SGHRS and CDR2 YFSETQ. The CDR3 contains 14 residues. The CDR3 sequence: CASSLARGADGYTF. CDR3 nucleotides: TGCGCCAGCAGCTTGGCCAGGGGGGCAGATGGCTACACCTTC.

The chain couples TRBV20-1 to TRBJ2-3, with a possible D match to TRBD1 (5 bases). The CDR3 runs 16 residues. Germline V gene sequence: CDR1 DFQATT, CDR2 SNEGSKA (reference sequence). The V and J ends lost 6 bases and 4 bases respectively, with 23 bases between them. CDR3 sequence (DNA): TGCAGTGCGAGACCTGACAGCGCCCTACGCCCAGATACGCAGTATTTT. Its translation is CSARPDSALRPDTQYF.

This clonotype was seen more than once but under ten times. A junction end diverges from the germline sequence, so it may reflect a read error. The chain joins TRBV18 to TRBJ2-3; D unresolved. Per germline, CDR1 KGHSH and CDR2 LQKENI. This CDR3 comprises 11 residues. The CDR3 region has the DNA TGCGATAGACACTTCACAGATACGCAGTATTTT. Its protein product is CDRHFTDTQYF.

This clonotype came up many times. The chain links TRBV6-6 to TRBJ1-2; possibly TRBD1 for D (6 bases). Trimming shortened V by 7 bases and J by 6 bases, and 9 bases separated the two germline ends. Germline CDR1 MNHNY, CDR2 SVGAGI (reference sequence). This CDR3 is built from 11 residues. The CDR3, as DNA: TGTGCCAGCACAGGGGCAGATGGCTACACCTTC. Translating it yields CASTGADGYTF.

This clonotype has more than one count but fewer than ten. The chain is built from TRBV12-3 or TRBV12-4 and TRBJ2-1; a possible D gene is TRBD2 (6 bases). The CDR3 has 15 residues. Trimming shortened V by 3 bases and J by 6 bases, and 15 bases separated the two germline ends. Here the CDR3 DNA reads TGTGCCAGCAGTTTTAGTCGGTGGGACTTCAATGAGCAGTTCTTC. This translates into CASSFSRWDFNEQFF.

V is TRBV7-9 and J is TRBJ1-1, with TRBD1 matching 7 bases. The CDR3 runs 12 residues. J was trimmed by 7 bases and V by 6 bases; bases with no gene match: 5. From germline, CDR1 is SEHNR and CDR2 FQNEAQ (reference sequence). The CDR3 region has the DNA TGTGCCAGCAGAGGGGGCAGTCGTGAAGCTTTCTTT. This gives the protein CASRGGSREAFF.

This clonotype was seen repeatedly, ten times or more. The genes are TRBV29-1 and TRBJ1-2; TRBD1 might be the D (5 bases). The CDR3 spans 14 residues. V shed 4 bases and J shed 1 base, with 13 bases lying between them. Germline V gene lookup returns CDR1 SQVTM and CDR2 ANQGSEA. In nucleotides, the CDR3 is TGCAGCGTTGGCGGGAACAGGCTTAACTATGGCTACACCTTC. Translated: CSVGGNRLNYGYTF.

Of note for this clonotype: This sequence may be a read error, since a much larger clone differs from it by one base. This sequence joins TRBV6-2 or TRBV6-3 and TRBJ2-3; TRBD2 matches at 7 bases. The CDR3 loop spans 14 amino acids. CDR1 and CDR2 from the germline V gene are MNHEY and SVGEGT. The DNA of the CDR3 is TGTGCCTGCAGTTACAGAGCGGGAACAGATACGCAGTATTTT. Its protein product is CACSYRAGTDTQYF.

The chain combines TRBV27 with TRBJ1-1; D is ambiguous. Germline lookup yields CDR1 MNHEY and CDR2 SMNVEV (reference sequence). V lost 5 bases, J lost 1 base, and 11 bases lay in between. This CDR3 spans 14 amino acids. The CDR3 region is CASSPYQENTEAFF. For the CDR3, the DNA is TGTGCCAGCAGTCCGTACCAGGAGAACACTGAAGCTTTCTTT.

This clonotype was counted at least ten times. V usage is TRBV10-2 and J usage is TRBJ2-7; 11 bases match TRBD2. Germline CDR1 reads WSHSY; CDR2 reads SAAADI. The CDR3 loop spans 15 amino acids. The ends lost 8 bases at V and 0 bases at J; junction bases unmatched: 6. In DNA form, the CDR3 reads TGCGCCAGCCGGGAAGGGACTAGCGGCTCCTACGAGCAGTACTTC. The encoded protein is CASREGTSGSYEQYF.

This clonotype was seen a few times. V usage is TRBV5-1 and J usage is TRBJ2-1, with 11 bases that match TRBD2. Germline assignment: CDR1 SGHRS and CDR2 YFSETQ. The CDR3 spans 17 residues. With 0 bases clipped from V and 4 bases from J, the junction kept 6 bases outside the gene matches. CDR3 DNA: TGCGCCAGCAGCTTGGGAGGGACTAGCGGAAAATACAATGAGCAGTTCTTC. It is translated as CASSLGGTSGKYNEQFF.

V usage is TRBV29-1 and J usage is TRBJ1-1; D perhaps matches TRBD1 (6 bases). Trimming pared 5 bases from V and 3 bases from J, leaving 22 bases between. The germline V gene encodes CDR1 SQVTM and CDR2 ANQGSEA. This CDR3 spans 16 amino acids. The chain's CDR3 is CSVRGERGLRDTEAFF. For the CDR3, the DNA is TGCAGCGTTAGGGGAGAGAGGGGGTTGAGAGACACTGAAGCTTTCTTT.

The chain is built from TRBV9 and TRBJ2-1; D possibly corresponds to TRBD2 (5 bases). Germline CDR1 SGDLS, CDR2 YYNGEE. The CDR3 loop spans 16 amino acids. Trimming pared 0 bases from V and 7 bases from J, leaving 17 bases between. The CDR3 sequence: CASSVGQERERNEQFF. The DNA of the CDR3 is TGTGCCAGCAGCGTAGGTCAGGAGAGGGAGAGGAATGAGCAGTTCTTC.